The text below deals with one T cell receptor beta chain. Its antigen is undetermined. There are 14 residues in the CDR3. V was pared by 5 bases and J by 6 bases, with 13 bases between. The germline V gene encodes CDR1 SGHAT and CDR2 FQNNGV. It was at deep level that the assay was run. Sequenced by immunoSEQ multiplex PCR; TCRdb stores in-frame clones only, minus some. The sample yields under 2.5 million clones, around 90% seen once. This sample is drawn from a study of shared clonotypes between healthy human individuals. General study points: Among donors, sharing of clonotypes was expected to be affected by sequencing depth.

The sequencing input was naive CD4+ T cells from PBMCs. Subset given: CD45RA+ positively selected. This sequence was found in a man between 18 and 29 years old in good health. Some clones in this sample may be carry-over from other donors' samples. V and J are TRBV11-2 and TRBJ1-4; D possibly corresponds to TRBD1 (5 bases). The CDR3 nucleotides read TGTGCCAGCAGCCTCGGGGGGACGGATGAAAAACTGTTTTTT. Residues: CASSLGGTDEKLFF.